This T cell receptor (beta chain) was sequenced during a study of blood T cells in healthy people across ages. Study-wide points: Roughly linear declines in TCR beta diversity per million T cells occurred with age. Strong correlation existed between TCR beta diversity and naive T cell percentage. Diversity was higher, and naive CD4+ cells more numerous, in long-lived donors than in aged donors.

Notes on this clonotype: As yet, its antigen is unknown.

Then a second PCR, running about 7 to 11 cycles, was carried out with a sample-barcoded 5' primer and a J-beta primer mix. From the 5' RACE reads, TCRdb called clonotypes with MiXCR, one entry per CDR3 protein. The repertoire consists of hundreds of thousands of distinct CDR3 sequences, with 21% occurring once and the leading ten covering around 3.4%. The sample consisted of blood. This clonotype originated in a man between 65 and 85 years old in good health.

Written as DNA, the CDR3 is TGTGCCAGCAGTTTTCGGGGAACCAAAAACATTCAGTACTTC. Its protein is CASSFRGTKNIQYF. The chain recombines TRBV12-3 or TRBV12-4 with TRBJ2-4; D possibly corresponds to TRBD2 (5 bases). The CDR3 is 14 residues long. Trimming cost V 3 bases and J 2 bases, with 8 bases left between them.